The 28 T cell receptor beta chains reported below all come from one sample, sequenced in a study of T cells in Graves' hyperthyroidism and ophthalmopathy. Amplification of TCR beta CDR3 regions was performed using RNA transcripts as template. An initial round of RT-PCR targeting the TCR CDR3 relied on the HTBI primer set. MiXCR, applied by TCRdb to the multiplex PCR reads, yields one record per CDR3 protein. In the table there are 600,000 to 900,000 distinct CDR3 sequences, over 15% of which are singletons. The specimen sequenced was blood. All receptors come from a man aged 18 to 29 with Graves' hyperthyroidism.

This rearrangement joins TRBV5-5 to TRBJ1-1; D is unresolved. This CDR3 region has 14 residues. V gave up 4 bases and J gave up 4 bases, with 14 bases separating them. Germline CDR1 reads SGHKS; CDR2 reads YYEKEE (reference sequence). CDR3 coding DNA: TGTGCCAGCAGCCCCCCGGCGGGAGGCACTGAAGCTTTCTTT. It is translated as CASSPPAGGTEAFF.

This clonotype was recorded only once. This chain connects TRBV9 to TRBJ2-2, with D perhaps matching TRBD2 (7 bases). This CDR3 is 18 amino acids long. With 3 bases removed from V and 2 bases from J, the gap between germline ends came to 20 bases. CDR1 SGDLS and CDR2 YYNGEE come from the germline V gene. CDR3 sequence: CASSEGGGASGNTGELFF. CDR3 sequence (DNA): TGTGCCAGCAGCGAAGGGGGGGGGGCTAGCGGAAACACCGGGGAGCTGTTTTTT.

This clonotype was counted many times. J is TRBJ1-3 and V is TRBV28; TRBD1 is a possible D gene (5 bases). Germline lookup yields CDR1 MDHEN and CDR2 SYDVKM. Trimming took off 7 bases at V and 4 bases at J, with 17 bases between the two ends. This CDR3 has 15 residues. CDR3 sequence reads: CASTAGGASGNTIYF. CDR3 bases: TGTGCCAGCACCGCCGGAGGGGCGTCAGGAAACACCATATATTTT.

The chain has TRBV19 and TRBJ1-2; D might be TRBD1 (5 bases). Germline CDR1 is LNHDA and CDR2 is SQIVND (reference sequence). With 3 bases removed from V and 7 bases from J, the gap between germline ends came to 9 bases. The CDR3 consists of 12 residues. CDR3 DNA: TGTGCCAGTAGTATCCTCGGGGCTGGCTACACCTTC. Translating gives CASSILGAGYTF. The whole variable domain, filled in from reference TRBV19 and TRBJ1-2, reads DGGITQSPKYLFRKEGQNVTLSCEQNLNHDAMYWYRQDPGQGLRLIYYSQIVNDFQKGDIAEGYSVSREKKESFPLTVTSAQKNPTAFYLCASSILGAGYTFGSGTRLTVV.

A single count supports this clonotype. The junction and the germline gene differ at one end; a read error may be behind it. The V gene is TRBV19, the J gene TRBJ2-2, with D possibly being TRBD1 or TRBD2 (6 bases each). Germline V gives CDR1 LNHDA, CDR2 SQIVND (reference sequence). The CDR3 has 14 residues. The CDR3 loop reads CASSIGGGQRELFF. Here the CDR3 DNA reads TGTGCCAGTAGTATTGGAGGGGGGCAAAGGGAACTGTTTTTT.

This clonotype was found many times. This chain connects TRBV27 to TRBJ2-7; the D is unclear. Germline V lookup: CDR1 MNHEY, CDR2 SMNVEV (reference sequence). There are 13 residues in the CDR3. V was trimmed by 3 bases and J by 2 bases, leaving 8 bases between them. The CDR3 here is CASSFGSTYEQYF. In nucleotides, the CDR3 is TGTGCCAGCAGTTTCGGGTCCACCTACGAGCAGTACTTC.

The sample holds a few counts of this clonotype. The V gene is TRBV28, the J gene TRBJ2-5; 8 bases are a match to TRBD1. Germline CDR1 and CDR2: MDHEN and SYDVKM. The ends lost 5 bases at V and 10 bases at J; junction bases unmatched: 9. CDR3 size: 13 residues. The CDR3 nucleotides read TGTGCCAGCAGTCGACAGGGGATAAAGATCCAGTACTTC. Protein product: CASSRQGIKIQYF. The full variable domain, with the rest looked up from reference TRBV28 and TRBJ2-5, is DVKVTQSSRYLVKRTGEKVFLECVQDMDHENMFWYRQDPGLGLRLIYFSYDVKMKEKGDIPEGYSVSREKKERFSLILESASTNQTSMYLCASSRQGIKIQYFGPGTRLLVL.

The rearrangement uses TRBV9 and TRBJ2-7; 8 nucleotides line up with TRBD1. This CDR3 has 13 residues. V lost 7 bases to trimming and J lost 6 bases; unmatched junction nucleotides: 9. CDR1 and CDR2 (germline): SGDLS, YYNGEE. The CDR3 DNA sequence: TGTGCCAGCTCCTGGGACAGGCTATCCGAGCAGTACTTC. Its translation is CASSWDRLSEQYF.

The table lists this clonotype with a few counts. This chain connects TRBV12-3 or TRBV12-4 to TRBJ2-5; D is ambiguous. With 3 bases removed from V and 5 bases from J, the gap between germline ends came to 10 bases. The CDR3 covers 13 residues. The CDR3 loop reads CASSFVASETQYF. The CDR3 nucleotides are TGTGCCAGCAGTTTTGTAGCATCCGAGACCCAGTACTTC.

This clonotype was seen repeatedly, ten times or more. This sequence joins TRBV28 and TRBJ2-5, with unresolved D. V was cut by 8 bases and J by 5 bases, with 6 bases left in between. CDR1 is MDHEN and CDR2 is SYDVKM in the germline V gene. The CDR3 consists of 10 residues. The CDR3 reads CASGPETQYF. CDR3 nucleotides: TGTGCCAGCGGCCCGGAGACCCAGTACTTC.

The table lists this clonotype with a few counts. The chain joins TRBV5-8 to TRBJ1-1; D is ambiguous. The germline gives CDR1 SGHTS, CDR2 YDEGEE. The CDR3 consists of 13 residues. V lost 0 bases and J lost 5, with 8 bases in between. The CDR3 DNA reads TGTGCCAGCAGCTTGGCGCCGTGGACTGAAGCTTTCTTT. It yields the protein CASSLAPWTEAFF.

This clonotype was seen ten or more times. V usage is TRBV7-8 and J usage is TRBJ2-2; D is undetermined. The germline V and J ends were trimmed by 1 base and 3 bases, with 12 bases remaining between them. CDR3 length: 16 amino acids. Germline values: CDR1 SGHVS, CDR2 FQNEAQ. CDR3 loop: CASSLEARLDTGELFF. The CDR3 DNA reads TGTGCCAGCAGCTTAGAAGCTCGGCTAGACACCGGGGAGCTGTTTTTT.

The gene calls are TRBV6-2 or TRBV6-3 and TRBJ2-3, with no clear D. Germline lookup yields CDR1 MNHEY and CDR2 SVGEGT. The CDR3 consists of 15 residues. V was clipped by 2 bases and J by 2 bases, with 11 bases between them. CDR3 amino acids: CASSYPQRATDTQYF. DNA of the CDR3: TGTGCCAGCAGTTACCCTCAGAGAGCCACAGATACGCAGTATTTT.

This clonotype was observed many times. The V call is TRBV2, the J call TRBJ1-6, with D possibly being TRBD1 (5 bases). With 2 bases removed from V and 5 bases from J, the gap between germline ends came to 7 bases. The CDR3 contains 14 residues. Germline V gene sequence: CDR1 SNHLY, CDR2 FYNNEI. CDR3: CASSEPGNNSPLHF. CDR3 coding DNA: TGTGCCAGCAGTGAACCAGGGAATAATTCACCCCTCCACTTT.

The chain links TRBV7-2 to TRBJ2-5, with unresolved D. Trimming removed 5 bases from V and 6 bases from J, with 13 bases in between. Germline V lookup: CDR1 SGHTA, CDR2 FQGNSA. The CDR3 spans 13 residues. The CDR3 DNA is TGTGCCAGCAGCCCGGCCCCTAGGAAGACCCAGTACTTC. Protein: CASSPAPRKTQYF.

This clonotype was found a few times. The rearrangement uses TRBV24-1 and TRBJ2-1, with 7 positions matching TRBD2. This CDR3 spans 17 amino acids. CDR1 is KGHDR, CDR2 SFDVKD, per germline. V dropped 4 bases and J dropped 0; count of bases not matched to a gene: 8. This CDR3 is CATSEPGLTSSYNEQFF. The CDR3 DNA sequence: TGTGCCACCAGTGAGCCGGGACTAACTAGCTCCTACAATGAGCAGTTCTTC.

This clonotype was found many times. CDR3 coding DNA: TGTGCCAGCAGTTTTAGCGACACTGAAGCTTTCTTT. Its translation is CASSFSDTEAFF. The V and J genes are TRBV28 and TRBJ1-1; no definite D call. Germline CDR1 and CDR2: MDHEN and SYDVKM. The CDR3 loop spans 12 amino acids. The V gene lost 3 bases and the J gene lost 3 bases, with 5 bases spanning the gap.

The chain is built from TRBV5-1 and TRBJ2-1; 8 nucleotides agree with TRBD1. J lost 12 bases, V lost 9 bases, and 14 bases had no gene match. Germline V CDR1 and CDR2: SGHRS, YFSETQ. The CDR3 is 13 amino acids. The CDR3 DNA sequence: TGCGCCACCCGAACCGGGCCAACAGGGGGGCAGTTCTTC. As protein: CATRTGPTGGQFF.

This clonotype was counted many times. The CDR3 protein is CSAKRGRGTDTQYF. The DNA for the CDR3 is TGCAGTGCTAAGAGGGGGCGAGGCACAGATACGCAGTATTTT. The rearrangement links TRBV20-1 to TRBJ2-3, with 7 bases lining up with TRBD1. Germline V CDR1 and CDR2: DFQATT, SNEGSKA (reference sequence). J lost 1 base, V lost 4 bases, and 5 bases had no gene match. CDR3 length: 14 amino acids.

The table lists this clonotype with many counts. In DNA, the CDR3 is TGTGCCAGCAGTTCTCTCCCCGGACTAGCGGGTGAGCAGTACTTC. Its protein product is CASSSLPGLAGEQYF. The chain uses TRBV27 and TRBJ2-7, with 11 bases identical to TRBD2. V shed 4 bases, J shed 7 bases, and the junction held 9 bases outside the gene matches. Germline lookup yields CDR1 MNHEY and CDR2 SMNVEV (reference sequence). This CDR3 has 15 amino acids.

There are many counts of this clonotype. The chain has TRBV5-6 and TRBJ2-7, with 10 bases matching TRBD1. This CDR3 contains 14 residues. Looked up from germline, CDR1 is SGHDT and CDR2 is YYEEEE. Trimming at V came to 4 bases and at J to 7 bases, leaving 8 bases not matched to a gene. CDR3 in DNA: TGTGCCAGCAGCACCGGGACAGGGGTGAGAGAGCAGTACTTC. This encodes CASSTGTGVREQYF.

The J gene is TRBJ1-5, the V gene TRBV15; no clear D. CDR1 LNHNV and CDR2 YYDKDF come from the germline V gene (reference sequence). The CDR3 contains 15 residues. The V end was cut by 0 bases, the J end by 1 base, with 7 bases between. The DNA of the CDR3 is TGTGCCACCAGCAGAGACGGAATAAGCAATCAGCCCCAGCATTTT. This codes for CATSRDGISNQPQHF.

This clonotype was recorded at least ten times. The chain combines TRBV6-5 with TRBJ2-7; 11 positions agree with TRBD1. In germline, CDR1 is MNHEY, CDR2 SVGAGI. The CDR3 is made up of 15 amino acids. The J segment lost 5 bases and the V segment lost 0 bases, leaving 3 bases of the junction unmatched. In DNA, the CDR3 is TGTGCCAGCAGTTACTCTGGGACAGGGGGGAACGAGCAGTACTTC. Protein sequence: CASSYSGTGGNEQYF.

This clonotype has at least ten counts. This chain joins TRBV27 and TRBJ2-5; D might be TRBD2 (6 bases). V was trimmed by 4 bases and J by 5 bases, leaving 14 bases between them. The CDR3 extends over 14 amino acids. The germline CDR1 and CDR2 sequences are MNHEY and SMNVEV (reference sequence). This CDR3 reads CASSSPSADETQYF. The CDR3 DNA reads TGTGCCAGCAGTTCCCCTAGCGCGGACGAGACCCAGTACTTC.

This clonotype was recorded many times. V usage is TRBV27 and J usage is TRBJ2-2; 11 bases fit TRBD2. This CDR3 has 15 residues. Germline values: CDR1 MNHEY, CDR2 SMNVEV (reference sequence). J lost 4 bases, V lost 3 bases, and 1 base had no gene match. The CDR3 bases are TGTGCCAGCAGTTTGGGACTAGCGGTCACCGGGGAGCTGTTTTTT. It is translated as CASSLGLAVTGELFF.

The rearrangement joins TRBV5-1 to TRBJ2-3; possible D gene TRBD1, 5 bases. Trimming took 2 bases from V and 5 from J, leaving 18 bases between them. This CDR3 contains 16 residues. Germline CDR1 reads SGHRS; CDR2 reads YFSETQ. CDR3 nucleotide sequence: TGCGCCAGCAGCTTAAGGGGTCCCAATGCGTTAGATACGCAGTATTTT. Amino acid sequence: CASSLRGPNALDTQYF.

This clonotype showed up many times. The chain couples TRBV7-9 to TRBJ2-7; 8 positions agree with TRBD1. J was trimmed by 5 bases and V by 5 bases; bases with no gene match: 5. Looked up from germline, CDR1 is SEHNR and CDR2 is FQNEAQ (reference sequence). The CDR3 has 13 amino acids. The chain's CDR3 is CASSPGGRDEQYF. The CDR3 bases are TGTGCCAGCAGCCCAGGGGGCCGAGACGAGCAGTACTTC.

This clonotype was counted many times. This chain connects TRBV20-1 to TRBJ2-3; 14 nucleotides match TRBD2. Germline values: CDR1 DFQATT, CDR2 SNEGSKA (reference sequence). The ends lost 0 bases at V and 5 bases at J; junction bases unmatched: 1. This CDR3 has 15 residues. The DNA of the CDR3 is TGCAGTGCTAGAGATGGGACTAGCGGGAGAGATACGCAGTATTTT. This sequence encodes CSARDGTSGRDTQYF.